Following are 28 T cell receptor beta chains from one sample sequenced in a study of T cell responses to AZD1222 COVID-19 vaccine. Method: immunoSEQ multiplex PCR; TCRdb's copy keeps in-frame clones and lacks some. The repertoire has 120,000 or so clones, about 92% of them found once; the top ten carry more than 7%. Sample: peripheral blood, taken 28 days after the second AZD1222 dose. These receptor sequences come from an adult who received the AZD1222 COVID-19 vaccine.

This clone has just a few counts. The gene calls are TRBV6-4 and TRBJ2-1; 16 bases fit TRBD2. V trimming: 2 bases; J trimming: 10 bases; junction bases outside the gene matches: 2. The germline gives CDR1 MRHNA, CDR2 SNTAGT. There are 15 residues in the CDR3. The CDR3 DNA is TGTGCCAGCAGTGACGGGACTAGCGGGGGGGCCGAGCAGTTCTTC. Amino acids: CASSDGTSGGAEQFF.

J is TRBJ1-6 and V is TRBV3-1 (or the pseudogene TRBV3-2); D possibly corresponds to TRBD1 (5 bases). The CDR3 covers 14 residues. CDR1 and CDR2 from the germline V gene are LGHDT and YNNKEL (reference sequence). V was pared by 8 bases and J by 6 bases, with 14 bases between. In DNA, the CDR3 is TGTGCCAGCGCCTTTGGGGGGGGTAATTCACCCCTCCACTTT. It yields the protein CASAFGGGNSPLHF.

The chain links TRBV27 to TRBJ1-2; 7 bases map to TRBD1. Losses at the gene ends were 4 bases for V and 8 bases for J; bases not matched to a gene: 10. The germline CDR1 and CDR2 sequences are MNHEY and SMNVEV (reference sequence). The CDR3 totals 14 residues. Written as DNA, the CDR3 is TGTGCCAGCAGTTCCAACAGACAGGGATCCGGCTACACCTTC. It codes for CASSSNRQGSGYTF.

This clone turned up a few times. The chain combines TRBV19 with TRBJ1-1; TRBD1 is a possible D gene (5 bases). Trimming removed 8 bases at V and 2 bases at J, with 21 bases between. CDR1 and CDR2 (germline): LNHDA, SQIVND (reference sequence). The CDR3 is made up of 16 amino acids. Written as DNA, the CDR3 is TGTGCCAGTCCCCCCAGTCCGGGCGGGGGAAACACTGAAGCTTTCTTT. Protein sequence: CASPPSPGGGNTEAFF.

This chain uses TRBV10-2 with TRBJ2-7; TRBD1 aligns across 7 bases. The CDR3 spans 13 residues. The V gene's germline CDR1 is WSHSY and CDR2 SAAADI. The V segment lost 8 bases and the J segment 3 bases; nucleotides outside the gene matches: 7. The CDR3 DNA is TGCGCCAGCGGTTGGGCAGGGGGCTACGAGCAGTACTTC. Residues: CASGWAGGYEQYF.

CDR3 coding DNA: TGTGCCAGCATCGCCAGTGAAGGTTCCACTGAAGCTTTCTTT. This gives the protein CASIASEGSTEAFF. V is TRBV2 and J is TRBJ1-1; D is unclear. The V end lost 7 bases, the J end lost 4 bases, and 16 bases lay between the germline ends. Per the germline V gene, CDR1 is SNHLY and CDR2 is FYNNEI. CDR3 size: 14 residues.

The V and J genes are TRBV4-1 and TRBJ1-5; no definite D call. The V end lost 0 bases, the J end lost 0 bases, and 6 bases lay between the germline ends. The V gene's germline CDR1 is MGHRA and CDR2 YSYEKL. The CDR3 loop spans 15 amino acids. The CDR3 is CASSQDMGSNQPQHF. For the CDR3, the DNA is TGCGCCAGCAGCCAAGATATGGGTAGCAATCAGCCCCAGCATTTT.

V gene TRBV5-4 combines with J gene TRBJ2-7; a weak D match, TRBD1 (5 bases). V was shortened by 2 bases and J by 6 bases, with 27 bases between the two germline ends. Germline CDR1 and CDR2: SGHNT and YYREEE (reference sequence). The CDR3 spans 18 residues. Written as DNA, the CDR3 is TGTGCCAGCAGCTTCGCTCCCTCTTGGGTAGGAGAAAGGGGCGAGCAGTACTTC. This encodes CASSFAPSWVGERGEQYF.

This clone was seen just once. The gene calls are TRBV5-1 and TRBJ2-4; TRBD2 matches at 12 bases. Germline V lookup: CDR1 SGHRS, CDR2 YFSETQ. V dropped 0 bases and J dropped 3; count of bases not matched to a gene: 16. This CDR3 comprises 21 residues. CDR3 loop: CASSLGLAGVGAGEDKNIQYF. CDR3 sequence (DNA): TGCGCCAGCAGCTTGGGACTAGCGGGAGTAGGGGCAGGGGAGGACAAAAACATTCAGTACTTC.

The rearrangement uses TRBV28 and TRBJ2-5; 10 bases fit TRBD2. V was clipped by 8 bases and J by 1 base; unmatched bases: 4. CDR1 is MDHEN, CDR2 SYDVKM, per germline. The CDR3 extends over 14 amino acids. CDR3 sequence (DNA): TGTGCCAGCTTTACTAGCGGGGTCCAAGAGACCCAGTACTTC. Protein product: CASFTSGVQETQYF.

This chain joins TRBV9 and TRBJ1-4; 8 positions agree with TRBD1. Losses at the gene ends were 2 bases for V and 4 bases for J; bases not matched to a gene: 4. The CDR3 loop spans 15 amino acids. In germline, CDR1 is SGDLS, CDR2 YYNGEE. The CDR3 spells CASSVQGALNEKLFF. For the CDR3, the DNA is TGTGCCAGCAGCGTCCAGGGGGCTCTTAATGAAAAACTGTTTTTT.

This sequence joins TRBV25-1 and TRBJ1-3, with a weak D call TRBD1 (6 bases). In germline, CDR1 is MGHDK, CDR2 SYGVNS. The ends were cut back, 4 bases at V and 1 base at J, with 17 bases in the middle. This CDR3 has 17 residues. This CDR3 is CASSGRGGLDSGNTIYF. The CDR3, as DNA: TGTGCCAGCAGTGGGAGGGGGGGGCTTGATTCTGGAAACACCATATATTTT.

The V gene is TRBV6-6, the J gene TRBJ2-7; D gene unclear. CDR1 and CDR2 (germline): MNHNY, SVGAGI (reference sequence). The ends were cut back, 7 bases at V and 1 base at J, with 14 bases in the middle. This CDR3 has 14 residues. This CDR3 reads CASKDRRQSYEQYF. DNA for the CDR3: TGTGCCAGCAAAGACCGTCGACAATCCTACGAGCAGTACTTC.

The chain recombines TRBV18 with TRBJ1-1, with D perhaps matching TRBD1 (6 bases). Per the germline V gene, CDR1 is KGHSH and CDR2 is LQKENI. Trimming removed 5 bases at V and 4 bases at J, with 14 bases between. CDR3 length equals 14 residues. The CDR3 DNA sequence: TGTGCCAGCTCAAGAGAATGGGGGCTCACTGAAGCTTTCTTT. This translates into CASSREWGLTEAFF.

The chain is built from TRBV5-4 and TRBJ2-7, with 11 bases identical to TRBD2. The V and J ends lost 0 bases and 1 base, in that order; junction bases with no gene match: 3. CDR3 length: 16 amino acids. The germline V gene has CDR1 SGHNT and CDR2 YYREEE (reference sequence). The CDR3 loop is CASSLDRTSGSYEQYF. CDR3 nucleotide sequence: TGTGCCAGCAGCTTGGATCGGACTAGCGGGTCCTACGAGCAGTACTTC.

This chain joins TRBV5-4 and TRBJ2-5; 12 nucleotides line up with TRBD2. Germline V gene data show CDR1 as SGHNT and CDR2 as YYREEE (reference sequence). The CDR3 loop spans 15 amino acids. The ends lost 0 bases at V and 5 bases at J; junction bases unmatched: 2. The CDR3: CASSLGLAGGETQYF. The CDR3 DNA is TGTGCCAGCAGCTTGGGTCTAGCGGGAGGGGAGACCCAGTACTTC. The whole variable domain, filled in from reference TRBV5-4 and TRBJ2-5, reads ETGVTQSPTHLIKTRGQQVTLRCSSQSGHNTVSWYQQALGQGPQFIFQYYREEENGRGNFPPRFSGLQFPNYSSELNVNALELDDSALYLCASSLGLAGGETQYFGPGTRLLVL.

CDR3 DNA: TGTGCCACCCAAGGACAGAATAGCAATCAGCCCCAGCATTTT. Translated, it gives CATQGQNSNQPQHF. The chain joins TRBV19 to TRBJ1-5; a possible D gene is TRBD1 (6 bases). Germline V gene lookup returns CDR1 LNHDA and CDR2 SQIVND (reference sequence). The CDR3 length is 14 residues. With 10 bases removed from V and 0 bases from J, the gap between germline ends came to 13 bases.

The V gene is TRBV6-5, the J gene TRBJ2-3; D possibly corresponds to TRBD1 (7 bases). This CDR3 spans 15 amino acids. Trimming stripped 6 bases from V and 1 base from J, with 14 bases between. Germline lookup yields CDR1 MNHEY and CDR2 SVGAGI. The CDR3 nucleotides are TGTGCCAGCAGCCAGCAGGGGGGCCGCACAGATACGCAGTATTTT. As protein: CASSQQGGRTDTQYF.

This clone was detected only once. This rearrangement joins TRBV6-4 to TRBJ1-5; the D is unclear. CDR3 length: 14 residues. Germline V gene sequence: CDR1 MRHNA, CDR2 SNTAGT. The V gene lost 3 bases and the J gene lost 1 base, with 7 bases spanning the gap. This chain's CDR3 is CASSEAYSNQPQHF. The CDR3 coding sequence is TGTGCCAGCAGTGAGGCTTACAGCAATCAGCCCCAGCATTTT.

The rearrangement joins TRBV19 to TRBJ1-5; 7 positions agree with TRBD1. J gave up 6 bases and V 7 bases, and 12 bases lay outside the gene matches. Per the germline V gene, CDR1 is LNHDA and CDR2 is SQIVND (reference sequence). The CDR3 length is 15 residues. The CDR3 DNA sequence: TGTGCCAGTACCAATACCGGGACAGCGGGTCAGCCCCAGCATTTT. Translating it yields CASTNTGTAGQPQHF.

Only one count was recorded for this clone. This rearrangement joins TRBV6-5 to TRBJ1-5, with 7 bases fitting TRBD1. Germline CDR1 reads MNHEY; CDR2 reads SVGAGI. The junction had 5 bases not matched to a gene; V was cut back by 4 bases and J by 2 bases. This CDR3 has 15 residues. In DNA, the CDR3 is TGTGCCAGCAGTTTAACAGGGGATGGCAATCAGCCCCAGCATTTT. This codes for CASSLTGDGNQPQHF.

The gene calls are TRBV3-1 (or the pseudogene TRBV3-2) and TRBJ2-1; D is unresolved. This CDR3 is 14 amino acids long. V lost 4 bases, J lost 2 bases, and 9 bases lay in between. Germline CDR1 is LGHDT and CDR2 is YNNKEL (reference sequence). The CDR3 spells CASSPTNTYNEQFF. The CDR3 bases are TGTGCCAGCAGCCCTACCAACACCTACAATGAGCAGTTCTTC.

This clone has a single count. The chain carries TRBV5-4 and TRBJ2-1; 9 bases line up with TRBD2. V was pared by 2 bases and J by 2 bases, with 5 bases of the junction left unmatched. CDR3 length: 16 residues. CDR1 and CDR2 from the germline V gene are SGHNT and YYREEE (reference sequence). The CDR3 spells CASSLGASGTYNEQFF. CDR3 nucleotides: TGTGCCAGCAGCTTAGGTGCTAGCGGGACCTACAATGAGCAGTTCTTC.

The chain carries TRBV2 and TRBJ1-5; 7 bases agree with TRBD1. Trimming cost V 3 bases and J 4 bases; bases outside gene matches: 3. Germline V lookup: CDR1 SNHLY, CDR2 FYNNEI. The length of the CDR3 is 14 residues. The CDR3 sequence is CASSDGRGNQPQHF. The CDR3 DNA follows: TGTGCCAGCAGTGACGGCAGGGGGAATCAGCCCCAGCATTTT.

The chain couples TRBV4-1 to TRBJ1-2; D ambiguous. CDR1 MGHRA and CDR2 YSYEKL come from the germline V gene. This CDR3 spans 18 amino acids. Trimming took 1 base from V and 5 from J, leaving 23 bases between them. This CDR3 reads CASSQGSGSSRYFYGYTF. In DNA form, the CDR3 reads TGCGCCAGCAGCCAAGGAAGCGGATCGAGTCGGTACTTTTATGGCTACACCTTC.

This clone was observed a single time. The chain links TRBV6-6 to TRBJ1-5; D is uncertain. Germline V CDR1 and CDR2: MNHNY, SVGAGI (reference sequence). Deletions cut 7 bases from V and 5 bases from J, with 9 bases between. The CDR3 covers 12 residues. The CDR3 reads CASTRLDQPQHF. In nucleotides, the CDR3 is TGTGCCAGCACCCGATTGGATCAGCCCCAGCATTTT.

The genes are TRBV27 and TRBJ1-2; D possibly corresponds to TRBD1 (5 bases). This CDR3 has 15 residues. Trimming pared 1 base from V and 4 bases from J, leaving 13 bases between. Germline loops: CDR1 MNHEY, CDR2 SMNVEV (reference sequence). CDR3 amino acids: CASSLLTGPGYGYTF. The CDR3 DNA reads as TGTGCCAGCAGTTTATTGACGGGGCCAGGCTATGGCTACACCTTC.

This rearrangement joins TRBV5-6 to TRBJ2-7; the D gene could be TRBD1 or TRBD2 (5 bases each). Germline assignment: CDR1 SGHDT and CDR2 YYEEEE. The CDR3 is 15 residues long. The germline V and J ends were trimmed by 4 bases and 7 bases, with 21 bases remaining between them. DNA for the CDR3: TGTGCCAGCAGCCCGGATCCCGGGACGGCCTTTGAGCAGTACTTC. It is translated as CASSPDPGTAFEQYF.